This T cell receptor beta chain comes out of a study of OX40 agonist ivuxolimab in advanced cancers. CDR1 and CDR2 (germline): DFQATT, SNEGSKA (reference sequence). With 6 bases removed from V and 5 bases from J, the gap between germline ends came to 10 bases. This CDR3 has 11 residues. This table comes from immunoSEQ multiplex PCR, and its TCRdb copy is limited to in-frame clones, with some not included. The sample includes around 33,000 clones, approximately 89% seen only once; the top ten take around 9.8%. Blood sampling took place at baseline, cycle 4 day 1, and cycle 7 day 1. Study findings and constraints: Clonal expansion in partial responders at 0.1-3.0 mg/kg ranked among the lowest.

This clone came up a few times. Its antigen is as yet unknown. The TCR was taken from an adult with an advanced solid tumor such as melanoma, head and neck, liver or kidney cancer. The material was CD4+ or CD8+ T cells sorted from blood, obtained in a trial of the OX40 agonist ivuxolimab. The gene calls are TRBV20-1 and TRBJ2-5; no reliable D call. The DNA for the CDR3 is TGCAGTGCCCGGACCGGGGAGACCCAGTACTTC. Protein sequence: CSARTGETQYF.